Listed below are T cell receptor beta chains from one sample, sequenced in a study of blood T cell repertoires in COVID-19. Measured with immunoSEQ multiplex PCR; TCRdb has only the in-frame clones, and not every one. The sample holds around 250,000 clones, more than 70% seen once. Sequenced: peripheral blood. These receptors were obtained from a woman aged 80 or over with COVID-19, enrolled during active disease. Both conserved end residues are part of each CDR3. The order of the fields is V gene, J gene, CDR3 protein.

v_gene: TRBV7-9; j_gene: TRBJ1-5; CDR3aa: CASSPTGYQPQHF
v_gene: TRBV10-3; j_gene: TRBJ1-6; CDR3aa: CAISELGGAGNSPLHF
v_gene: TRBV5-1; j_gene: TRBJ2-3; CDR3aa: CASSSSGASTDTQYF
v_gene: TRBV3-1/TRBV3-2; j_gene: TRBJ2-1; CDR3aa: CASSQGWGPGNEQFF
v_gene: TRBV7-9; j_gene: TRBJ2-3; CDR3aa: CASSLGLPSTDTQYF
v_gene: TRBV7-2; j_gene: TRBJ1-2; CDR3aa: CASSPGTGQEYGYTF
v_gene: TRBV28; j_gene: TRBJ1-6; CDR3aa: CASSFPLNSPLHF
v_gene: TRBV7-2; j_gene: TRBJ2-5; CDR3aa: CASSLVLAGGYSETQYF
v_gene: TRBV7-2; j_gene: TRBJ1-6; CDR3aa: CASSLAGYSPLHF
v_gene: TRBV19; j_gene: TRBJ2-1; CDR3aa: CASSPQQGLSYNEQFF
v_gene: TRBV7-9; j_gene: TRBJ2-1; CDR3aa: CASSLAGGGVYEQFF
v_gene: TRBV7-7; j_gene: TRBJ2-5; CDR3aa: CASSLGRQGIQETQYF
v_gene: TRBV15; j_gene: TRBJ1-3; CDR3aa: CATSRDQSLNSGNTIYF
v_gene: TRBV7-2; j_gene: TRBJ2-2; CDR3aa: CASSADRGGTGELFF
v_gene: TRBV10-1; j_gene: TRBJ1-2; CDR3aa: CASRDQQGARVNYGYTF
v_gene: TRBV19; j_gene: TRBJ2-3; CDR3aa: CASSIGGGATDTQYF
v_gene: TRBV18; j_gene: TRBJ1-1; CDR3aa: CASSSHPGTGGVGTEAFF
v_gene: TRBV28; j_gene: TRBJ1-5; CDR3aa: CASSLFASRASNQPQHF
v_gene: TRBV7-2; j_gene: TRBJ1-6; CDR3aa: CASSRQGDNSPLHF
v_gene: TRBV13; j_gene: TRBJ1-1; CDR3aa: CASSLDTAEAFF
v_gene: TRBV25-1; j_gene: TRBJ1-2; CDR3aa: CASSEYGQDGYTF
v_gene: TRBV3-1/TRBV3-2; j_gene: TRBJ2-3; CDR3aa: CASSLSYTDTQYF
v_gene: TRBV9; j_gene: TRBJ1-2; CDR3aa: CASRGDRGQSGGYTF
v_gene: TRBV18; j_gene: TRBJ1-2; CDR3aa: CASSPQGLNYGYTF
v_gene: TRBV12-3/TRBV12-4; j_gene: TRBJ1-2; CDR3aa: CASSYDRDYGYTF
v_gene: TRBV5-1; j_gene: TRBJ2-2; CDR3aa: CASSLQGAGAGELFF
v_gene: TRBV3-1/TRBV3-2; j_gene: TRBJ1-3; CDR3aa: CASSQYLGAGQLTGNTIYF
v_gene: TRBV7-6; j_gene: TRBJ1-1; CDR3aa: CASSSGQGWGTEAFF
v_gene: TRBV5-1; j_gene: TRBJ2-7; CDR3aa: CASSAGQAVDEQYF
v_gene: TRBV5-1; j_gene: TRBJ1-2; CDR3aa: CASSLAPSNYGYTF
v_gene: TRBV18; j_gene: TRBJ2-7; CDR3aa: CASSSRTGGDEQYF
v_gene: TRBV28; j_gene: TRBJ1-2; CDR3aa: CASSLQGAGGYTF
v_gene: TRBV6-6; j_gene: TRBJ1-4; CDR3aa: CASSGQGEGEKLFF
v_gene: TRBV6-2/TRBV6-3; j_gene: TRBJ1-1; CDR3aa: CASSYMPETSGNTEAFF
v_gene: TRBV10-3; j_gene: TRBJ1-5; CDR3aa: CAIRGGNGEPQHF
v_gene: TRBV25-1; j_gene: TRBJ1-5; CDR3aa: CASSDRQVGYQPQHF
v_gene: TRBV7-2; j_gene: TRBJ1-6; CDR3aa: CASSLPPGQGGNSPLHF
v_gene: TRBV5-4; j_gene: TRBJ2-2; CDR3aa: CASRRGRDDTGELFF
v_gene: TRBV18; j_gene: TRBJ1-1; CDR3aa: CASSPDRGNTEAFF
v_gene: TRBV24-1; j_gene: TRBJ1-2; CDR3aa: CATSDSATGNYGYTF
v_gene: TRBV6-1; j_gene: TRBJ2-4; CDR3aa: CASSGGGLAGAAKNIQYF
v_gene: TRBV28; j_gene: TRBJ1-5; CDR3aa: CASSSRAGPNQPQHF
v_gene: TRBV6-2/TRBV6-3; j_gene: TRBJ2-7; CDR3aa: CASSYRQGKSYEQYF
v_gene: TRBV5-8; j_gene: TRBJ1-5; CDR3aa: CASSPGMFGPYQPQHF
v_gene: TRBV15; j_gene: TRBJ2-7; CDR3aa: CATSRVGQGINEQYF
v_gene: TRBV30; j_gene: TRBJ1-3; CDR3aa: CAWRSGGSGNTIYF
v_gene: TRBV10-3; j_gene: TRBJ1-1; CDR3aa: CAISDPGGTRRGTEAFF
v_gene: TRBV2; j_gene: TRBJ2-2; CDR3aa: CASTGQYTGELFF
v_gene: TRBV6-2/TRBV6-3; j_gene: TRBJ2-7; CDR3aa: CASSPSGVRLKQYF
v_gene: TRBV7-9; j_gene: TRBJ1-1; CDR3aa: CASSPSWGGAFF
v_gene: TRBV6-5; j_gene: TRBJ1-6; CDR3aa: CASSSKEGSPLHF
v_gene: TRBV27; j_gene: TRBJ1-5; CDR3aa: CASRTLQVRNQPQHF
v_gene: TRBV5-4; j_gene: TRBJ1-1; CDR3aa: CASSFRGLGTEAFF
v_gene: TRBV19; j_gene: TRBJ2-1; CDR3aa: CASSLPSGGAPHEQFF
v_gene: TRBV27; j_gene: TRBJ2-1; CDR3aa: CASSPYTSVNEQFF